This entry describes one TCR beta chain. The templates were synthetic TCR analogs, and they were spiked into each PCR. The table came from immunoSEQ multiplex PCR; TCRdb's copy has only in-frame clones and leaves some out. Among roughly 77,000 clones listed, 84% were seen once. This sample was taken from a study of PD-L1 blockade in urothelial cancer. Whole-study context: T cells were recovered from blood samples at a median of 141,255.

In germline, CDR1 is WNHNN, CDR2 SYGVQD (reference sequence). The CDR3 extends over 14 amino acids. The V segment lost 4 bases and the J segment 2 bases; nucleotides outside the gene matches: 3. The time point: pretreatment peripheral blood. The specimen comprised PBMCs, sampled around atezolizumab (anti-PD-L1) treatment. The TCR originated in a woman in her 70s with urothelial cancer. This chain connects TRBV10-1 to TRBJ2-3, with 7 bases identical to TRBD2. CDR3 DNA: TGCGCCAGCAGTGTGGCGGGAGCCACAGATACGCAGTATTTT. As protein: CASSVAGATDTQYF.